The TCR beta chain described here comes from a study of Ad26.COV2.S vaccination and SARS-CoV-2 variants. Treatment here: some 20 received Ad26.COV2.S at low or high dose, single or two shots; about 5 received placebo; per-sample allocation not given. Samples analyzed were those drawn on day 63 after the first vaccine or placebo injection. Profiling relied on immunoSEQ multiplex PCR, and the TCRdb table lists in-frame clones only, not all of them. The data show approximately 350,000 clones, with about nine tenths seen just once and about 3.5% held by the top ten. The CDR3 covers 14 residues. Germline V gene sequence: CDR1 SGHRS, CDR2 YFSETQ. The V and J ends lost 0 bases and 0 bases respectively, with 6 bases between them.

The sample consisted of peripheral blood, taken in a trial of Ad26.COV2.S vaccine versus placebo. The gene calls are TRBV5-1 and TRBJ1-1; D gene ambiguous. This clonotype originated in a person between 18 and 59 years old who received the Ad26.COV2.S COVID-19 vaccine or a placebo. DNA of the CDR3: TGCGCCAGCAGCTTGGTACCGATGAACACTGAAGCTTTCTTT. It codes for CASSLVPMNTEAFF.